This T cell receptor beta chain comes out of a study of blood T cell repertoires in COVID-19. Those enrolled, adults aged 18 to 89 years, came from about two dozen US areas. Assignments of participants to cohorts depended upon their own reported clinical history. This table comes from immunoSEQ multiplex PCR, and its TCRdb copy is limited to in-frame clones, with some not included. The repertoire has around 480,000 clones, about nine tenths of them found once; the top ten carry approximately 0.7%. The CDR3 extends over 14 amino acids. Germline CDR1 reads SEHNR; CDR2 reads FQNEAQ (reference sequence). A remark on this clone: At one end the junction does not follow the germline gene, possibly because of a read error.

The receptor's source is a woman aged 18-29 years who had recovered from COVID-19. The sequenced sample consisted of PBMCs or T cells enriched from blood (not recorded which). This sequence joins TRBV7-9 and TRBJ1-2; 7 positions match TRBD1. The CDR3 region is CASSSLTGTATTYF. The CDR3 nucleotides are TGTGCCAGCAGCTCGTTAACCGGGACAGCAACCACTTACTTC.